The 30 T cell receptor beta chains listed next were all sequenced from one sample in a study of cytomegalovirus exposure and HLA in healthy donors. Amplification used 60 Vbeta primers and 13 Jbeta primers. The assay was immunoSEQ multiplex PCR, and TCRdb's table has in-frame clones only and misses some. The sample lists 160,000 or so clones, approximately 80% seen once, with about 1.5% in the top ten. Specimen: PBMCs. The receptor source for this set is a male donor in good health and CMV-seronegative.

CDR3 protein: CASSLPGQGHNEQFF. The CDR3 coding sequence is TGTGCCAGCAGTCTACCGGGACAGGGTCATAATGAGCAGTTCTTC. The genes are TRBV25-1 and TRBJ2-1; 9 nucleotides agree with TRBD1. The CDR3 sequence is 15 residues long. V lost 5 bases, J lost 7 bases, and 9 bases stayed unmatched. Germline CDR1 is MGHDK and CDR2 is SYGVNS.

V usage is TRBV19 and J usage is TRBJ1-5; weak D call: TRBD1 (6 bases). CDR3 size: 15 residues. Germline V lookup: CDR1 LNHDA, CDR2 SQIVND (reference sequence). V lost 4 bases and J lost 6, with 16 bases in between. The CDR3 protein is CASSTRQGGSQPQHF. The CDR3 nucleotides read TGTGCCAGTAGTACGAGACAAGGGGGAAGTCAGCCCCAGCATTTT.

The table lists this clone with a few counts. J is TRBJ2-7 and V is TRBV4-1; the D gene is possibly TRBD1 (5 bases). V was trimmed by 1 base and J by 5 bases, leaving 9 bases between them. Germline values: CDR1 MGHRA, CDR2 YSYEKL. CDR3 length: 13 amino acids. Here the CDR3 DNA reads TGCGCCAGCAGCCAAGGGGGCTGGGACGAGCAGTACTTC. It is translated as CASSQGGWDEQYF.

The chain has TRBV9 and TRBJ1-1; the match to TRBD1 covers 8 bases. V shed 3 bases, J shed 1 base, and the junction held 2 bases outside the gene matches. The germline CDR1 and CDR2 sequences are SGDLS and YYNGEE. The CDR3 has 14 amino acids. DNA for the CDR3: TGTGCCAGCAGCGGAGACAGGGGGAACACTGAAGCTTTCTTT. It translates to CASSGDRGNTEAFF.

J is TRBJ1-2 and V is TRBV9, with a tentative D call TRBD1 (6 bases). V shed 4 bases and J shed 8 bases, with 18 bases lying between them. Germline lookup yields CDR1 SGDLS and CDR2 YYNGEE. The CDR3 totals 14 residues. CDR3 nucleotides: TGTGCCAGCAGCCCTACAGGGTTCCTAGGGGGCTACACCTTC. Protein sequence: CASSPTGFLGGYTF.

V gene TRBV9 combines with J gene TRBJ2-7, with 10 nucleotides matching TRBD2. The CDR3 runs to 17 residues. Trimming at V came to 0 bases and at J to 0 bases, leaving 6 bases not matched to a gene. The germline V gene has CDR1 SGDLS and CDR2 YYNGEE. CDR3 bases: TGTGCCAGCAGCGTAGGTAGCGGGGGGCCGAGCTCCTACGAGCAGTACTTC. Protein sequence: CASSVGSGGPSSYEQYF.

The rearrangement joins TRBV9 to TRBJ1-6; TRBD1 agrees at 8 bases. Germline lookup yields CDR1 SGDLS and CDR2 YYNGEE. V lost 5 bases and J lost 3; bases outside the gene matches: 4. This CDR3 region has 15 residues. CDR3 sequence reads: CASSQQGGYNSPLHF. The CDR3 nucleotides are TGTGCCAGCAGTCAACAGGGGGGCTATAATTCACCCCTCCACTTT.

This clone showed up just once. The rearrangement joins TRBV4-3 to TRBJ2-1, with D possibly TRBD2 on 6 matching bases. Germline V gives CDR1 LGHNA, CDR2 YSLEER. V was trimmed by 1 base and J by 0 bases, leaving 13 bases between them. The CDR3 runs 17 residues. In nucleotides, the CDR3 is TGCGCCAGCAGCCAAGGGATAGCGGCAAGCTCCTACAATGAGCAGTTCTTC. Protein sequence: CASSQGIAASSYNEQFF.

This chain joins TRBV5-4 and TRBJ2-5, with D possibly matching TRBD1 (5 bases). Germline lookup yields CDR1 SGHNT and CDR2 YYREEE (reference sequence). Trimming shortened V by 3 bases and J by 2 bases, and 11 bases separated the two germline ends. The CDR3 spans 14 residues. CDR3 sequence reads: CASSYPGRQETQYF. The DNA of the CDR3 is TGTGCCAGCAGCTATCCAGGGCGGCAAGAGACCCAGTACTTC.

The chain links TRBV28 to TRBJ2-7; perhaps TRBD1 as D (5 bases). V shed 6 bases and J shed 7 bases, with 10 bases lying between them. The CDR3 loop spans 11 amino acids. Germline values: CDR1 MDHEN, CDR2 SYDVKM. CDR3 sequence reads: CASSQRGEQYF. The CDR3 DNA reads TGTGCCAGCAGCCAAAGGGGAGAGCAGTACTTC.

The rearrangement uses TRBV5-1 and TRBJ2-7, with TRBD1 as a possible D gene (6 bases). CDR3 length: 15 residues. In germline, CDR1 is SGHRS, CDR2 YFSETQ. The germline V and J ends were trimmed by 4 bases and 3 bases, with 17 bases remaining between them. DNA of the CDR3: TGCGCCAGCAGCCGAACCGGGACAACCAACTACGAGCAGTACTTC. Translated, it gives CASSRTGTTNYEQYF.

The chain combines TRBV6-5 with TRBJ2-3; maybe TRBD2 (5 bases). Per the germline V gene, CDR1 is MNHEY and CDR2 is SVGAGI. This CDR3 spans 16 amino acids. The V gene lost 3 bases and the J gene lost 1 base, with 14 bases spanning the gap. In nucleotides, the CDR3 is TGTGCCAGCAGTTATACGGCCCCGGAGGGCACAGATACGCAGTATTTT. Amino acid sequence: CASSYTAPEGTDTQYF.

This rearrangement joins TRBV5-1 to TRBJ2-5; TRBD2 is a possible D gene (6 bases). The J call is in doubt because the DNA end fits TRBJ2-7 better. The CDR3 extends over 14 amino acids. Germline values: CDR1 SGHRS, CDR2 YFSETQ. The CDR3 bases are TGCGCCAGCAGCGGCGGGATGAGCTCCTACGAGCAGTACTTC. This sequence encodes CASSGGMSSYEQYF.

This clone was observed a few times. The genes are TRBV6-5 and TRBJ2-1, with D possibly matching TRBD2 (7 bases). Deletions cut 6 bases from V and 4 bases from J, with 10 bases between. Germline V gene data show CDR1 as MNHEY and CDR2 as SVGAGI. The CDR3 extends over 13 amino acids. CDR3 nucleotides: TGTGCCAGCAGAAAGGGGGGGTACAATGAGCAGTTCTTC. It encodes CASRKGGYNEQFF.

The rearrangement links TRBV7-9 to TRBJ2-7, with D possibly being TRBD1 (6 bases). Germline V gene data show CDR1 as SEHNR and CDR2 as FQNEAQ (reference sequence). The CDR3 extends over 14 amino acids. V was cut by 4 bases and J by 0 bases, with 10 bases left in between. CDR3 nucleotide sequence: TGTGCCAGCAGCTCCAGGGGCCCCTCCTACGAGCAGTACTTC. Translation gives CASSSRGPSYEQYF.

The gene calls are TRBV9 and TRBJ1-2, with a tentative D call TRBD1 (6 bases). Trimming stripped 5 bases from V and 4 bases from J, with 12 bases between. CDR3 length equals 13 residues. Germline CDR1 reads SGDLS; CDR2 reads YYNGEE. The CDR3 is CASRDSFGYGYTF. CDR3 in DNA: TGTGCCAGCAGGGACAGCTTTGGCTATGGCTACACCTTC.

The chain combines TRBV6-4 with TRBJ2-2; D possibly corresponds to TRBD2 (5 bases). Trimming removed 8 bases from V and 6 bases from J, with 10 bases in between. Germline V gives CDR1 MRHNA, CDR2 SNTAGT. The CDR3 extends over 12 amino acids. DNA of the CDR3: TGTGCCAGCGGGAGATATCCCGGGGAGCTGTTTTTT. It encodes CASGRYPGELFF.

In this sample, this clone turned up once. The rearrangement uses TRBV5-1 and TRBJ1-4, with TRBD1 identical over 9 bases. The germline CDR1 and CDR2 sequences are SGHRS and YFSETQ. J lost 2 bases, V lost 4 bases, and 6 bases had no gene match. The CDR3 loop spans 16 amino acids. CDR3 amino acids: CASSPGQGQTNEKLFF. The CDR3 region has the DNA TGCGCCAGCAGCCCCGGACAGGGGCAGACTAATGAAAAACTGTTTTTT.

The V and J genes are TRBV7-9 and TRBJ1-4, with a possible D match to TRBD1 (5 bases). Per germline, CDR1 SEHNR and CDR2 FQNEAQ (reference sequence). Trimming removed 5 bases at V and 1 base at J, with 11 bases between. The CDR3 totals 15 residues. This CDR3 reads CASSEWGGTNEKLFF. In DNA form, the CDR3 reads TGTGCCAGCAGCGAGTGGGGGGGAACTAATGAAAAACTGTTTTTT. The complete variable domain, with remaining parts taken from reference TRBV7-9 and TRBJ1-4, reads DTGVSQNPRHKITKRGQNVTFRCDPISEHNRLYWYRQTLGQGPEFLTYFQNEAQLEKSRLLSDRFSAERPKGSFSTLEIQRTEQGDSAMYLCASSEWGGTNEKLFFGSGTQLSVL.

In this sample, this clone turned up once. In DNA, the CDR3 is TGTGCCAGCAGTCACACCGGGGTCGAGCAGTACTTC. Residues: CASSHTGVEQYF. The chain joins TRBV6-5 to TRBJ2-7; possibly TRBD2 for D (5 bases). In germline, CDR1 is MNHEY, CDR2 SVGAGI. The CDR3 length is 12 residues. Between the trimmed V and J ends, which lost 5 bases and 6 bases, there was a span of 11 bases.

The chain is built from TRBV6-5 and TRBJ2-5; D gene uncertain. TRBJ2-7 explains the end of the DNA better; the J call may be wrong. The CDR3 is made up of 13 amino acids. Germline V lookup: CDR1 MNHEY, CDR2 SVGAGI. The CDR3 loop reads CASSYSSVYEQYF. The CDR3 coding sequence is TGTGCCAGCAGTTACTCTTCGGTCTACGAGCAGTACTTC.

The CDR3 DNA reads TGTGCCAGCAGCATGGACAGGGGAAGGGCTGAAGCTTTCTTT. Protein: CASSMDRGRAEAFF. This chain connects TRBV5-8 to TRBJ1-1; 9 nucleotides agree with TRBD1. The trim removed 4 bases at V and 6 bases at J, leaving 7 bases unmatched. This CDR3 spans 14 amino acids. CDR1 SGHTS and CDR2 YDEGEE come from the germline V gene.

The table lists this clone with a few counts. This chain connects TRBV11-2 to TRBJ2-7, with TRBD1 identical over 8 bases. Germline V gene sequence: CDR1 SGHAT, CDR2 FQNNGV. V dropped 4 bases and J dropped 6; count of bases not matched to a gene: 14. The CDR3 extends over 16 amino acids. CDR3 nucleotide sequence: TGTGCCAGCAGCTCCCGCCCGGGACAGGCCACAACCGAGCAGTACTTC. Translation: CASSSRPGQATTEQYF.

The rearrangement links TRBV19 to TRBJ1-1; 9 nucleotides agree with TRBD1. V gave up 0 bases and J gave up 4 bases; unmatched junction bases: 15. The germline CDR1 and CDR2 sequences are LNHDA and SQIVND (reference sequence). This CDR3 is built from 19 residues. The CDR3 coding sequence is TGTGCCAGTAGTATAGATCCCAAGCCCCCGGGACAGGGATTCACTGAAGCTTTCTTT. As protein: CASSIDPKPPGQGFTEAFF.

The rearrangement uses TRBV9 and TRBJ2-3; possibly TRBD2 for D (6 bases). This CDR3 spans 15 amino acids. Between the trimmed V and J ends, which lost 2 bases and 0 bases, there was a span of 10 bases. From germline, CDR1 is SGDLS and CDR2 YYNGEE. Written as DNA, the CDR3 is TGTGCCAGCAGCGTGGACTACTCTAGCACAGATACGCAGTATTTT. This codes for CASSVDYSSTDTQYF.

V usage is TRBV15 and J usage is TRBJ1-1, with 8 bases lining up with TRBD1. Germline trimming cut 5 bases from V and 4 bases from J; bases unmatched to any gene: 3. Germline CDR1 LNHNV, CDR2 YYDKDF (reference sequence). This CDR3 has 13 residues. The CDR3 is CATSGDRSTEAFF. The CDR3 region has the DNA TGTGCCACCAGCGGGGACAGGAGCACTGAAGCTTTCTTT.

This chain links TRBV9 with TRBJ2-3; weak D call: TRBD2 (5 bases). The CDR3 is 14 amino acids. Trimming cost V 3 bases and J 1 base, with 9 bases left between them. From germline, CDR1 is SGDLS and CDR2 YYNGEE. The CDR3 DNA sequence: TGTGCCAGCAGCGCTCGGGGAGGCACAGATACGCAGTATTTT. This encodes CASSARGGTDTQYF.

The chain combines TRBV9 with TRBJ2-1; possibly TRBD2 for D (5 bases). CDR1 is SGDLS, CDR2 YYNGEE, per germline. Trimming cost V 0 bases and J 1 base, with 8 bases left between them. The CDR3 is 15 amino acids. The CDR3 is CASSVGTPSYNEQFF. The CDR3 DNA reads TGTGCCAGCAGCGTAGGGACTCCGTCCTACAATGAGCAGTTCTTC.

This chain uses TRBV7-2 with TRBJ1-6, with D tentatively TRBD1 (6 bases). V lost 1 base to trimming and J lost 8 bases, with 18 bases between them. This CDR3 is 17 amino acids long. Per the germline V gene, CDR1 is SGHTA and CDR2 is FQGNSA. The CDR3 coding sequence is TGTGCCAGCAGCTTAGTAGGGGGGGGCAGGTGGGATTCACCCCTCCACTTT. Residues: CASSLVGGGRWDSPLHF.

The chain carries TRBV6-8 and TRBJ2-5; 7 bases line up with TRBD1. The better agreement between TRBJ2-7 and the DNA end casts doubt on the J call. The germline V gene encodes CDR1 MNHGY and CDR2 SAAAGT. The CDR3 is 14 amino acids. CDR3 amino acids: CAQGGPGVVGEQYF. The CDR3 bases are TGTGCCCAAGGGGGCCCAGGGGTCGTCGGCGAGCAGTACTTC.